This TCR beta chain stems from a study of radiation and T cells in renal cell carcinoma. About the research overall: Nephrectomy followed 15 Gy stereotactic body radiation by 4 weeks.

Time point given: blood 2 weeks post-SBRT. Indicated treatment: 15 Gy SBRT to primary tumor, nephrectomy 4 weeks later. Germline-derived CDR1 and CDR2 are SGHTS and YDEGEE. CDR3 size: 17 residues. V lost 1 base to trimming and J lost 1 base; unmatched junction nucleotides: 8. Clones were sequenced by immunoSEQ multiplex PCR, and TCRdb holds only the in-frame ones, with some missing. The sample lists about 130,000 clones, roughly four fifths occurring once. The J gene is TRBJ2-4, the V gene TRBV5-8, with 7 bases aligning to TRBD2. The input for sequencing was blood, taken from a patient whose treatment included radiotherapy and nephrectomy. This TCR was recovered from a woman aged 55-69 years with renal cell carcinoma. The CDR3 DNA follows: TGTGCCAGCAGCTTGCAGGGAGGGCTGGCGGCCAAAAACATTCAGTACTTC. It specifies CASSLQGGLAAKNIQYF.